Given below is one TCR beta chain in context. Its target is not known. These data belong to a study of cytomegalovirus exposure and HLA in healthy donors. For the study at large: Assignment to the Caucasian-associated ancestry cluster applied to around 80% of the approximately 400 genotyped donors. Findings of the study overall: Common viral pathogens were later found to be apparently linked to several of the most significant clusters. A later analysis found most CMV-associated TCR beta chains apparently HLA-restricted.

The PCR used 60 Vbeta and 13 Jbeta primers. Sequenced by immunoSEQ multiplex PCR; TCRdb stores in-frame clones only, minus some. In the table there are under 150,000 clones, 78% of which are singletons. Trimming removed 0 bases from V and 7 bases from J, with 16 bases in between. This CDR3 region has 16 residues. The V gene's germline CDR1 is LGHNA and CDR2 YSLEER. The sequenced material came from PBMCs. The sequence was obtained from a man aged 40-55 years in good health and CMV-seropositive. The J gene is TRBJ2-1, the V gene TRBV4-3; TRBD2 is a possible D gene (6 bases). This CDR3 reads CASSQEDRAGGNEQFF. Written as DNA, the CDR3 is TGCGCCAGCAGCCAAGAAGATAGGGCTGGGGGGAATGAGCAGTTCTTC.